These 24 T cell receptor beta chains were sequenced from one sample in a study of cytomegalovirus exposure and HLA in healthy donors. The PCR had 60 Vbeta and 13 Jbeta primers. Generated by immunoSEQ multiplex PCR, the TCRdb table keeps only in-frame clones and is missing some. In the table there are 70,000 to 100,000 clones, around 82% of which are singletons. Sample: PBMCs. These receptors all stem from a man between 18 and 35 years old in good health and CMV-seronegative.

This clone was counted a single time. This CDR3 is CASSQDDGQGRYTF. The CDR3, as DNA: TGCGCCAGCAGCCAAGATGACGGCCAGGGGCGCTACACCTTC. The chain employs TRBV4-1 and TRBJ1-2, with D perhaps TRBD1 (6 bases). The V gene lost 0 bases and the J gene lost 9 bases, with 14 bases spanning the gap. The germline CDR1 and CDR2 sequences are MGHRA and YSYEKL. This CDR3 has 14 amino acids.

This clone was counted between two and nine times. The chain has TRBV5-1 and TRBJ1-4, with a possible D match to TRBD1 (6 bases). Germline V gene sequence: CDR1 SGHRS, CDR2 YFSETQ. V dropped 4 bases and J dropped 5 bases, with 9 bases sitting between them. This CDR3 spans 13 amino acids. The CDR3 protein is CASSLDRNEKLFF. In DNA, the CDR3 is TGCGCCAGCAGCCTCGACAGGAATGAAAAACTGTTTTTT.

V usage is TRBV30 and J usage is TRBJ2-2, with D tentatively TRBD1 (5 bases). CDR1 is GTSNPN, CDR2 SVGIG, per germline (reference sequence). This CDR3 spans 14 amino acids. V dropped 7 bases and J dropped 3 bases, with 15 bases sitting between them. CDR3 nucleotides: TGTGCCTCTAAGCGACAGTCGGACACCGGGGAGCTGTTTTTT. Its protein is CASKRQSDTGELFF.

This chain uses TRBV13 with TRBJ2-7, with 7 bases identical to TRBD2. This CDR3 has 17 residues. The J segment lost 2 bases and the V segment lost 1 base, leaving 11 bases of the junction unmatched. Germline V gene lookup returns CDR1 PRHDT and CDR2 FYEKMQ (reference sequence). CDR3 DNA: TGTGCCAGCAGCTTAGCCCCTGGGGGGGGGTCTACCTACGAGCAGTACTTC. This translates into CASSLAPGGGSTYEQYF.

The V gene is TRBV11-3, the J gene TRBJ1-2, with D unclear. The germline V gene encodes CDR1 SGHNT and CDR2 YENEEA. V was clipped by 1 base and J by 8 bases, with 11 bases between them. The CDR3 runs to 13 residues. CDR3: CASSLGGGSGYTF. The CDR3 DNA follows: TGTGCCAGCAGCTTAGGTGGTGGGAGCGGCTACACCTTC. Full variable domain (outside the CDR3, taken from reference TRBV11-3 and TRBJ1-2): EAGVVQSPRYKIIEKKQPVAFWCNPISGHNTLYWYLQNLGQGPELLIRYENEEAVDDSQLPKDRFSAERLKGVDSTLKIQPAELGDSAVYLCASSLGGGSGYTFGSGTRLTVV.

CDR3 sequence: CASSPGTVGTEAFF. The CDR3 bases are TGTGCCAGCTCACCAGGGACAGTCGGGACTGAAGCTTTCTTT. The J gene is TRBJ1-1, the V gene TRBV18, with 7 bases lining up with TRBD1. The CDR3 length is 14 residues. V shed 2 bases, J shed 5 bases, and the junction held 5 bases outside the gene matches. Germline assignment: CDR1 KGHSH and CDR2 LQKENI.

This clone was seen more than once but under ten times. DNA of the CDR3: TGTGCCAGCAGCGGGACTTCCGTGGTACGAGCTTTCTTT. This translates into CASSGTSVVRAFF. The rearrangement joins TRBV5-8 to TRBJ1-1; D is possibly TRBD1 (5 bases). The CDR3 consists of 13 residues. Trimming cost V 4 bases and J 10 bases, with 17 bases left between them. Germline values: CDR1 SGHTS, CDR2 YDEGEE.

The rearrangement uses TRBV5-8 and TRBJ2-1; 9 nucleotides match TRBD2. The CDR3 is 14 residues long. V was clipped by 2 bases and J by 13 bases; unmatched bases: 10. The germline CDR1 and CDR2 sequences are SGHTS and YDEGEE. The CDR3 region is CASSFYAGGRAQFF. The CDR3 coding sequence is TGTGCCAGCAGCTTCTACGCGGGGGGGAGGGCCCAGTTCTTC.

This chain joins TRBV5-8 and TRBJ2-3; 7 nucleotides agree with TRBD1. The germline V gene has CDR1 SGHTS and CDR2 YDEGEE. The ends lost 5 bases at V and 3 bases at J; junction bases unmatched: 9. This CDR3 region has 15 residues. The CDR3 nucleotides read TGTGCCAGCAGTTCGACAGGGATAGGTACAGATACGCAGTATTTT. Protein: CASSSTGIGTDTQYF.

This clone showed up just once. V gene TRBV5-1 combines with J gene TRBJ2-5, with TRBD2 matching 10 bases. This CDR3 region has 18 residues. V trimming: 4 bases; J trimming: 3 bases; junction bases outside the gene matches: 15. Germline CDR1 reads SGHRS; CDR2 reads YFSETQ. The CDR3 is CASSEGTSGDAGEETQYF. DNA of the CDR3: TGCGCCAGCAGCGAGGGAACTAGCGGGGACGCGGGGGAAGAGACCCAGTACTTC.

The chain employs TRBV7-7 and TRBJ2-5; tentative D call: TRBD1 (6 bases). Trimming pared 5 bases from V and 7 bases from J, leaving 17 bases between. The CDR3 totals 14 residues. Germline V gene sequence: CDR1 SSHAT, CDR2 FNYEAQ (reference sequence). CDR3 sequence: CASSDGARGATQYF. DNA for the CDR3: TGTGCCAGCAGCGACGGGGCCAGGGGAGCGACCCAGTACTTC.

The chain couples TRBV10-3 to TRBJ1-1; D is unclear. The CDR3 covers 13 residues. Trimming took off 3 bases at V and 2 bases at J, with 7 bases between the two ends. Germline CDR1 is ENHRY and CDR2 is SYGVKD. The CDR3 here is CAISDLFNTEAFF. CDR3 in DNA: TGTGCCATCAGTGATCTTTTTAACACTGAAGCTTTCTTT.

This clone was seen only once. The chain is built from TRBV7-8 and TRBJ1-6; D call uncertain. Germline V lookup: CDR1 SGHVS, CDR2 FQNEAQ. Trimming took 5 bases from V and 6 from J, leaving 11 bases between them. CDR3 length equals 14 residues. In DNA, the CDR3 is TGTGCCAGCAGCCTTATGCGGAGTAATTCACCCCTCCACTTT. Protein product: CASSLMRSNSPLHF.

This chain links TRBV19 with TRBJ2-1; 11 nucleotides match TRBD2. Germline loops: CDR1 LNHDA, CDR2 SQIVND (reference sequence). Trimming cost V 3 bases and J 3 bases; bases outside gene matches: 1. This CDR3 is built from 15 residues. The CDR3 reads CASSIGTSGYNEQFF. The CDR3 DNA follows: TGTGCCAGTAGTATTGGGACTAGCGGCTACAATGAGCAGTTCTTC.

This rearrangement joins TRBV10-1 to TRBJ1-1; 8 bases map to TRBD1. Germline CDR1 WNHNN, CDR2 SYGVQD (reference sequence). J lost 1 base, V lost 6 bases, and 10 bases had no gene match. This CDR3 has 16 amino acids. The CDR3 nucleotides are TGCGCCAGCAGCGGAAAGACAGGGGTAGGGAACACTGAAGCTTTCTTT. Residues: CASSGKTGVGNTEAFF.

This clone appeared a few times. The V and J genes are TRBV5-1 and TRBJ2-7; D is perhaps TRBD1 (7 bases). Germline CDR1 reads SGHRS; CDR2 reads YFSETQ. Trimming pared 5 bases from V and 3 bases from J, leaving 15 bases between. The CDR3 extends over 14 amino acids. The CDR3 DNA reads TGCGCCAGCAGTCGACAGGGAGGTCTCTACGAGCAGTACTTC. Translating it yields CASSRQGGLYEQYF.

The V gene is TRBV29-1, the J gene TRBJ1-2, with TRBD1 matching over 9 bases. This CDR3 contains 12 residues. The J segment lost 7 bases and the V segment lost 7 bases, leaving 7 bases of the junction unmatched. Germline values: CDR1 SQVTM, CDR2 ANQGSEA. This CDR3 is CSAGQGVGGYTF. CDR3 sequence (DNA): TGCAGCGCGGGACAGGGAGTTGGTGGCTACACCTTC.

The rearrangement uses TRBV7-9 and TRBJ2-7; TRBD1 matches 10 bases. V lost 4 bases to trimming and J lost 5 bases; unmatched junction nucleotides: 5. The CDR3 totals 14 residues. The germline V gene encodes CDR1 SEHNR and CDR2 FQNEAQ (reference sequence). CDR3 sequence: CASSSGTGVHEQYF. The CDR3 DNA reads TGTGCCAGCAGCTCAGGGACAGGGGTCCACGAGCAGTACTTC.

The chain couples TRBV12-5 to TRBJ2-1, with 10 bases matching TRBD1. The V and J ends lost 7 bases and 7 bases, in that order; junction bases with no gene match: 10. The V gene's germline CDR1 is LGHNT and CDR2 FRNRAP. The CDR3 has 15 residues. The CDR3 nucleotides read TGTGCTAGTGCCCCGGGACAGGGGATTGCAAATGAGCAGTTCTTC. It codes for CASAPGQGIANEQFF.

The table lists this clone with a count of one. V and J are TRBV4-1 and TRBJ1-3; no firm D call. CDR3 length: 14 residues. V lost 4 bases, J lost 0 bases, and 7 bases lay in between. The germline gives CDR1 MGHRA, CDR2 YSYEKL. Here the CDR3 reads CASSLDYSGNTIYF. CDR3 DNA sequence: TGCGCCAGCAGCCTAGATTACTCTGGAAACACCATATATTTT.

This clone was observed a few times. The genes are TRBV21-1 and TRBJ1-2; the D call TRBD1 from the table was never checked on the DNA. TRBV21-1 is designated a pseudogene. The CDR3 extends over 15 amino acids. The CDR3 sequence: CASSRPTLLPLGYTF. The CDR3, as DNA: TGTGCCAGCAGCAGGCCCACGCTCCTGCCGTTAGGCTACACCTTC.

This sequence joins TRBV6-5 and TRBJ1-4, with 8 positions matching TRBD1. Germline V CDR1 and CDR2: MNHEY, SVGAGI. This CDR3 comprises 16 residues. With V trimmed by 0 bases and J by 4 bases, 4 bases remained unmatched. The CDR3 spells CASSYSSGGHNEKLFF. The CDR3, as DNA: TGTGCCAGCAGTTACTCCTCAGGGGGCCATAATGAAAAACTGTTTTTT.

This clone is judged medium-sized. This CDR3 is CASSQDQGTGSETQYF. CDR3 bases: TGTGCCAGCAGCCAAGATCAGGGGACAGGTAGCGAGACCCAGTACTTC. The chain uses TRBV4-2 and TRBJ2-5; 8 bases are a match to TRBD1. Per the germline V gene, CDR1 is LGHNA and CDR2 is YNFKEQ. With 0 bases clipped from V and 5 bases from J, the junction kept 8 bases outside the gene matches. The CDR3 totals 16 residues.

The chain combines TRBV5-1 with TRBJ2-7; D unclear. CDR3 length: 14 residues. The V end was cut by 1 base, the J end by 1 base, with 9 bases between. CDR1 and CDR2 from the germline V gene are SGHRS and YFSETQ. The CDR3 loop reads CASSLNFRSYEQYF. CDR3 coding DNA: TGCGCCAGCAGCTTGAACTTTCGGTCCTACGAGCAGTACTTC.